The 15 T cell receptor beta chains in this list originate from one sample, sequenced in a study of vaccination and CD4 T cells after COVID-19. The time point is: late sampling 161 to 241 days after vaccination in a few convalescent patients. As to treatment: approximately nine-day PBMC culture with coronavirus spike peptide pools or control peptides (ViraFEST assay). Cultured CD4+ T cell DNA was sequenced using the Oncomine TCR Beta short-read assay. TCRdb ran MiXCR on the PCR reads and lists one entry per CDR3 protein. This table holds fewer than 30,000 distinct CDR3 sequences, approximately 28% found once. For these TCRs, the target antigens are not known. Source: CD4+ T cells from blood, cultured in vitro, taken about 7 months after SARS-CoV-2 vaccination. Receptors originate from a human donor who had recovered from COVID-19.

The J gene is TRBJ2-1, the V gene TRBV20-1, with a weak D call TRBD2 (5 bases). The V end lost 0 bases, the J end lost 0 bases, and 15 bases lay between the germline ends. The CDR3 has 17 amino acids. Looked up from germline, CDR1 is DFQATT and CDR2 is SNEGSKA (reference sequence). CDR3 sequence reads: CSARDTTKGTSYNEQFF. CDR3 coding DNA: TGCAGTGCTAGAGATACGACTAAAGGTACCTCCTACAATGAGCAGTTCTTC.

This sequence joins TRBV2 and TRBJ1-1, with 7 positions matching TRBD1. The CDR3 totals 16 residues. J lost 5 bases, V lost 0 bases, and 9 bases had no gene match. Germline CDR1 reads SNHLY; CDR2 reads FYNNEI. CDR3 sequence (DNA): TGTGCCAGCAGTGAAGCGGCGGCAGGGGGGAGGACTGAAGCTTTCTTT. Translating it yields CASSEAAAGGRTEAFF.

This clonotype was detected only a few times. The chain has TRBV7-9 and TRBJ2-3; D possibly matches TRBD1 or TRBD2 (5 bases each). This CDR3 is built from 13 residues. Germline assignment: CDR1 SEHNR and CDR2 FQNEAQ (reference sequence). The V end was cut by 3 bases, the J end by 6 bases, with 10 bases between. CDR3 coding DNA: TGTGCCAGCAGCTTTAAGGGACGGGATACGCAGTATTTT. This gives the protein CASSFKGRDTQYF.

The chain recombines TRBV27 with TRBJ2-7, with TRBD1 identical over 7 bases. J lost 1 base, V lost 4 bases, and 4 bases had no gene match. Germline values: CDR1 MNHEY, CDR2 SMNVEV (reference sequence). The CDR3 is 14 amino acids. CDR3 amino acids: CASSYDRVSYEQYF. The CDR3 DNA is TGTGCCAGCAGTTATGACAGGGTTTCCTACGAGCAGTACTTC.

Only a few counts were recorded for this clonotype. The chain combines TRBV6-1 with TRBJ1-5; D is ambiguous. The CDR3 sequence is 13 residues long. Per germline, CDR1 MNHNS and CDR2 SASEGT. V lost 6 bases, J lost 2 bases, and 8 bases lay in between. The CDR3 bases are TGTGCCAGCAGCGAGTCGGGCAATCAGCCCCAGCATTTT. It encodes CASSESGNQPQHF.

In this sample, this clonotype turned up many times. The chain has TRBV20-1 and TRBJ1-5; D gene uncertain. CDR3 size: 14 residues. Trimming left V 3 bases short and J 6 bases short, with 15 bases between. Germline-derived CDR1 and CDR2 are DFQATT and SNEGSKA (reference sequence). CDR3 loop: CSASIGRETQPQHF. CDR3 nucleotide sequence: TGCAGTGCTAGTATCGGGAGAGAGACTCAGCCCCAGCATTTT.

The rearrangement uses TRBV11-3 and TRBJ2-1; a possible D gene is TRBD2 (5 bases). This CDR3 has 12 amino acids. Germline values: CDR1 SGHNT, CDR2 YENEEA. The ends were cut back, 2 bases at V and 9 bases at J, with 8 bases in the middle. The CDR3 DNA reads TGTGCCAGCAGCTTACTAGCTGGTGAGCAGTTCTTC. Residues: CASSLLAGEQFF.

This clonotype has only a few counts. CDR3 coding DNA: TGCAGTGCGAAACCCCTCACCCGCGATTCCCCCTACGAGCAGTACTTC. Its protein is CSAKPLTRDSPYEQYF. The genes are TRBV20-1 and TRBJ2-7, with unresolved D. This CDR3 spans 16 amino acids. Trimming cost V 6 bases and J 2 bases, with 23 bases left between them. CDR1 DFQATT and CDR2 SNEGSKA come from the germline V gene (reference sequence).

The V gene is TRBV29-1, the J gene TRBJ2-7, with a weak D call TRBD2 (6 bases). Trimming cost V 7 bases and J 2 bases, with 18 bases left between them. CDR3 length equals 14 residues. Germline CDR1 reads SQVTM; CDR2 reads ANQGSEA. CDR3 DNA sequence: TGCAGCGCCCGTGGTAGCGGACGTACCTACGAGCAGTACTTC. It yields the protein CSARGSGRTYEQYF.

The chain's CDR3 is CASSLETPFGREDTQYF. The CDR3 DNA sequence: TGTGCCAGCAGCCTAGAGACCCCTTTCGGGAGGGAGGATACGCAGTATTTT. The chain joins TRBV14 to TRBJ2-3; TRBD2 matches 8 bases. CDR1 is SGHDN, CDR2 FVKESK, per germline. The length of the CDR3 is 17 residues. After removal of 4 bases from V and 6 bases from J, the junction contained 15 bases not matched to a gene.

This sequence joins TRBV10-3 and TRBJ1-5; D is unresolved. There are 14 residues in the CDR3. V lost 2 bases and J lost 0, with 5 bases in between. Germline values: CDR1 ENHRY, CDR2 SYGVKD. In nucleotides, the CDR3 is TGTGCCATCAGTGAGACAGTTAGCAATCAGCCCCAGCATTTT. Protein: CAISETVSNQPQHF.

This clonotype was counted only a few times. This chain connects TRBV12-3 or TRBV12-4 to TRBJ2-5; D gene unclear. V was cut by 0 bases and J by 5 bases, with 4 bases left in between. This CDR3 has 12 residues. CDR3 region: CASSLAPETQYF. The CDR3 DNA is TGTGCCAGCAGTTTAGCGCCGGAGACCCAGTACTTC.

The chain joins TRBV6-2 or TRBV6-3 to TRBJ2-2; D is undetermined. The CDR3 length is 13 residues. Germline assignment: CDR1 MNHEY and CDR2 SVGEGT. V lost 6 bases and J lost 5, with 10 bases in between. In DNA, the CDR3 is TGTGCCAGCAGCCTTGCGGTAACCGGGGAGCTGTTTTTT. This sequence encodes CASSLAVTGELFF.

The table lists this clonotype with a few counts. The V call is TRBV7-2, the J call TRBJ1-1; TRBD1 is a possible D gene (5 bases). V gave up 5 bases and J gave up 1 base, with 8 bases separating them. Germline lookup yields CDR1 SGHTA and CDR2 FQGNSA. The CDR3 spans 13 residues. This CDR3 reads CASSRDPNTEAFF. The CDR3 DNA sequence: TGTGCCAGCAGCAGGGACCCGAACACTGAAGCTTTCTTT. Complete variable domain (other parts from reference TRBV7-2 and TRBJ1-1): GAGVSQSPSNKVTEKGKDVELRCDPISGHTALYWYRQSLGQGLEFLIYFQGNSAPDKSGLPSDRFSAERTGGSVSTLTIQRTQQEDSAVYLCASSRDPNTEAFFGQGTRLTVV.

This chain connects TRBV6-2 or TRBV6-3 to TRBJ2-7, with 11 bases identical to TRBD2. Germline loops: CDR1 MNHEY, CDR2 SVGEGT. The V gene end was trimmed by 6 bases and the J gene end by 0 bases; junction bases not matched to a gene: 10. This CDR3 has 17 amino acids. The CDR3 sequence is CASSTRTSGHRSYEQYF. The CDR3 DNA reads TGTGCCAGCAGCACCAGGACTAGCGGGCACCGCTCCTACGAGCAGTACTTC.